This T cell receptor (beta chain) was retrieved from a study of T cell responses to AZD1222 COVID-19 vaccine. For the study at large: Combined were second doses at about 4 or about 12 weeks. Regarding the study as a whole: Reports indicate that nearly half of spike-specific TCRs are directed at unmutated variant regions. Two AZD1222 administrations were followed by greater Spike-specific TCR breadth and depth.

As to this clone: Its antigen is as yet unknown.

Profiled with immunoSEQ multiplex PCR; TCRdb holds only in-frame clones, not every one. Here the sample spans more than 85,000 clones, around 90% being singletons. Germline V gene lookup returns CDR1 SEHNR and CDR2 FQNEAQ (reference sequence). Trimming removed 0 bases at V and 4 bases at J, with 13 bases between. The CDR3 is 16 residues long. The sequenced sample was peripheral blood, obtained on day 0 of AZD1222 vaccination. The sequence came from an adult in good health. The chain links TRBV7-9 to TRBJ1-5; D is perhaps TRBD1 (5 bases). CDR3 amino acids: CASSLARAGRNQPQHF. DNA for the CDR3: TGTGCCAGCAGCTTAGCGAGGGCAGGGCGGAATCAGCCCCAGCATTTT.